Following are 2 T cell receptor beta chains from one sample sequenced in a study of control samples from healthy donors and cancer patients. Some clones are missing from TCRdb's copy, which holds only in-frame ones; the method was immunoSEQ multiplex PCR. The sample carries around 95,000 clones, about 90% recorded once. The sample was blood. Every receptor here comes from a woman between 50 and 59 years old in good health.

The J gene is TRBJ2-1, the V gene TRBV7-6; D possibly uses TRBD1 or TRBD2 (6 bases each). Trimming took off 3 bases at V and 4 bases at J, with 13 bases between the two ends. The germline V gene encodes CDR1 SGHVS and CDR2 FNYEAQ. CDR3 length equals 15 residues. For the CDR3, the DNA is TGTGCCAGCAGCTTTGAAGGGGGGATTTACAATGAGCAGTTCTTC. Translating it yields CASSFEGGIYNEQFF.

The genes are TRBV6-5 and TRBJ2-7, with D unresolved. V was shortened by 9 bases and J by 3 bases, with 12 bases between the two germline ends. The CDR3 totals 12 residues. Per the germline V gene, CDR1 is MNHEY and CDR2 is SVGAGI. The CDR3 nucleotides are TGTGCCAGTTGGACGGTCGGCTACGAGCAGTACTTC. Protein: CASWTVGYEQYF.